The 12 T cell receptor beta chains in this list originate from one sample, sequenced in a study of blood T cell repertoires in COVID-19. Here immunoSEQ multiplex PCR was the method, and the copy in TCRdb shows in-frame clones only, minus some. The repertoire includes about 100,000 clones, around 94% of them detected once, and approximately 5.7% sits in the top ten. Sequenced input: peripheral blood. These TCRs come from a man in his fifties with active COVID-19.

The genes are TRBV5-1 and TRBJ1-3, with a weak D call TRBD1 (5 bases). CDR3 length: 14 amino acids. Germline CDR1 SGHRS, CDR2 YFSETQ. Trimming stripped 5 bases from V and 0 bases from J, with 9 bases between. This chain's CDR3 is CASSLTASGNTIYF. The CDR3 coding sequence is TGCGCCAGCAGTTTGACAGCCTCTGGAAACACCATATATTTT.

The CDR3, as DNA: TGTGCCATCAGTGGGAGACTGGGCTCTGGAAACACCATATATTTT. Amino acid sequence: CAISGRLGSGNTIYF. The rearrangement uses TRBV10-3 and TRBJ1-3; no clear D gene. This CDR3 region has 15 residues. Germline lookup yields CDR1 ENHRY and CDR2 SYGVKD. V lost 4 bases and J lost 0, with 10 bases in between.

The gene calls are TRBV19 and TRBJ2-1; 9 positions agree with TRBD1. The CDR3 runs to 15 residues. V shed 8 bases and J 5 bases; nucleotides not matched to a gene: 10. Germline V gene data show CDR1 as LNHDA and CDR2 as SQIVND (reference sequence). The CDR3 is CASRSDRGTHNEQFF. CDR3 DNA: TGTGCCAGTCGAAGTGACAGGGGGACACACAATGAGCAGTTCTTC.

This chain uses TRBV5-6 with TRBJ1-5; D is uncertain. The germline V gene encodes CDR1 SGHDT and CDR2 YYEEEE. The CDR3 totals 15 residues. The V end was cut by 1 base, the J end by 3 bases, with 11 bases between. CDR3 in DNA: TGTGCCAGCAGCTTGCGCACAGCTTTCAATCAGCCCCAGCATTTT. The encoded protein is CASSLRTAFNQPQHF.

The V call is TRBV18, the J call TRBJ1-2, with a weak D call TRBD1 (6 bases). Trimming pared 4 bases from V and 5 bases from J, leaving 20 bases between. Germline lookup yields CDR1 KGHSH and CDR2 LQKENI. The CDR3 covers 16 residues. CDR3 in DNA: TGTGCCAGCTCACAGTCCCGCCGGGACCAGGGGTATGGCTACACCTTC. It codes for CASSQSRRDQGYGYTF.

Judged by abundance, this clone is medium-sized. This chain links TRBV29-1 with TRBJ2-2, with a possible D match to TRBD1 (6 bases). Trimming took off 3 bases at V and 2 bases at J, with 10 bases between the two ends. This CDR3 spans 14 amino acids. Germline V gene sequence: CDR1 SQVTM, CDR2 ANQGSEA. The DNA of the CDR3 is TGCAGCGTTGATATACAGGGTAACACCGGGGAGCTGTTTTTT. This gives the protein CSVDIQGNTGELFF.

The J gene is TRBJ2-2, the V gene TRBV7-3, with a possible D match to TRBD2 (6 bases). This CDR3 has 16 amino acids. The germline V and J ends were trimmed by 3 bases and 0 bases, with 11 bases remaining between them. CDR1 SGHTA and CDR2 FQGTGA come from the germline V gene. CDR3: CASSLGGTANTGELFF. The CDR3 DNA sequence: TGTGCCAGCAGCTTGGGCGGGACTGCGAACACCGGGGAGCTGTTTTTT.

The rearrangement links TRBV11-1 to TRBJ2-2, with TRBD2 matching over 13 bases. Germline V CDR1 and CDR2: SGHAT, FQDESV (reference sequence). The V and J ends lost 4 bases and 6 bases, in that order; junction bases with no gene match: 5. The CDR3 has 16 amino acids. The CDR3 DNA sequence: TGTGCCAGCAGCTACCCGGGACTAGCGGGATCCGGGGAGCTGTTTTTT. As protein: CASSYPGLAGSGELFF.

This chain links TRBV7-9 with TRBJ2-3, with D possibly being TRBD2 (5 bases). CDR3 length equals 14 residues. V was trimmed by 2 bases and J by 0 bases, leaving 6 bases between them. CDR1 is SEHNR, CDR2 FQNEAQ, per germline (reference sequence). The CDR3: CASSLTGSTDTQYF. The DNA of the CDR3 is TGTGCCAGCAGCTTAACGGGGAGCACAGATACGCAGTATTTT. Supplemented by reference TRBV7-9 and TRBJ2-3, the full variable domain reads DTGVSQNPRHKITKRGQNVTFRCDPISEHNRLYWYRQTLGQGPEFLTYFQNEAQLEKSRLLSDRFSAERPKGSFSTLEIQRTEQGDSAMYLCASSLTGSTDTQYFGPGTRLTVL.

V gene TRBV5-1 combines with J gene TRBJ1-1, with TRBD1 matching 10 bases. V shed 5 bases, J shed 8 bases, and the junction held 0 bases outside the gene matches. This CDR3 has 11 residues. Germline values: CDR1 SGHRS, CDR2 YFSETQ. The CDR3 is CASRGQGEAFF. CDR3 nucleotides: TGCGCCAGCAGGGGACAGGGGGAAGCTTTCTTT. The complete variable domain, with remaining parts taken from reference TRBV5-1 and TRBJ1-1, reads KAGVTQTPRYLIKTRGQQVTLSCSPISGHRSVSWYQQTPGQGLQFLFEYFSETQRNKGNFPGRFSGRQFSNSRSEMNVSTLELGDSALYLCASRGQGEAFFGQGTRLTVV.

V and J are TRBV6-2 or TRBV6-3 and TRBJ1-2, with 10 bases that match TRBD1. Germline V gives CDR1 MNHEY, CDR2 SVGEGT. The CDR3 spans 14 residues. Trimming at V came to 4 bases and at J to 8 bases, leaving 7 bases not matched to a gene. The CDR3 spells CASSWAGTGDGYTF. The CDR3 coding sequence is TGTGCCAGCAGTTGGGCCGGGACAGGGGACGGCTACACCTTC.

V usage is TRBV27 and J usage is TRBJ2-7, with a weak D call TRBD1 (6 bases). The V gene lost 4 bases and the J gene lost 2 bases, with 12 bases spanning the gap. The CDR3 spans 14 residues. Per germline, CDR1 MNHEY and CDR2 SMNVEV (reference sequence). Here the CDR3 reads CASSSPRDTYEQYF. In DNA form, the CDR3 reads TGTGCCAGCAGTTCCCCTCGGGACACCTACGAGCAGTACTTC.